The 20 T cell receptor beta chains below come from one sample, sequenced in a study of T cell repertoires in ileal Crohn's disease. Noted time point: neoterminal ileum biopsy at postoperative endoscopy, about 6 months after surgery. Some clones are missing from TCRdb's copy, which holds only in-frame ones; the method was immunoSEQ multiplex PCR. The sample consists of about 62,000 clones, approximately 88% of them appearing once. Sequencing was carried out using ileal tissue. The receptors were sampled from an adult with Crohn's disease.

This clone has just one count. This chain connects TRBV5-4 to TRBJ2-3, with D hard to call. This CDR3 region has 15 residues. Trimming shortened V by 0 bases and J by 4 bases, and 12 bases separated the two germline ends. Germline loops: CDR1 SGHNT, CDR2 YYREEE (reference sequence). CDR3 region: CASSLASGMSDTQYF. DNA of the CDR3: TGTGCCAGCAGCTTGGCCTCCGGTATGTCAGATACGCAGTATTTT.

The chain combines TRBV7-9 with TRBJ1-1; D gene unclear. CDR3 length: 13 residues. The V end was cut by 1 base, the J end by 1 base, with 4 bases between. CDR1 SEHNR and CDR2 FQNEAQ come from the germline V gene (reference sequence). This CDR3 is CASSLGQNTEAFF. CDR3 DNA: TGTGCCAGCAGCTTAGGACAGAACACTGAAGCTTTCTTT.

The gene calls are TRBV19 and TRBJ1-1; D might be TRBD1 (6 bases). The V end was cut by 4 bases, the J end by 1 base, with 10 bases between. CDR1 and CDR2 (germline): LNHDA, SQIVND (reference sequence). The CDR3 sequence is 14 residues long. CDR3: CASSRGQRNTEAFF. Here the CDR3 DNA reads TGTGCCAGTAGTAGGGGGCAGCGGAACACTGAAGCTTTCTTT.

The rearrangement uses TRBV19 and TRBJ2-2, with 7 bases aligning to TRBD2. There are 17 residues in the CDR3. J lost 4 bases, V lost 6 bases, and 14 bases had no gene match. Germline-derived CDR1 and CDR2 are LNHDA and SQIVND (reference sequence). The CDR3: CASRRTTAGPATGELFF. CDR3 nucleotides: TGTGCCAGTAGGCGAACCACAGCGGGACCTGCCACCGGGGAGCTGTTTTTT.

The chain is built from TRBV5-1 and TRBJ2-3; 7 positions agree with TRBD1. J gave up 3 bases and V 4 bases, and 8 bases lay outside the gene matches. The germline gives CDR1 SGHRS, CDR2 YFSETQ. The CDR3 covers 15 residues. The CDR3 is CASSPGDSLTDTQYF. Here the CDR3 DNA reads TGCGCCAGCAGCCCTGGGGACAGCCTTACAGATACGCAGTATTTT.

The V and J genes are TRBV11-2 and TRBJ1-4, with 10 positions matching TRBD1. Unmatched junction bases numbered 9, after V lost 5 bases and J lost 3 bases. Per germline, CDR1 SGHAT and CDR2 FQNNGV. The CDR3 runs 17 residues. The DNA for the CDR3 is TGTGCCAGCAGCCCCAGGACAGGGGGGGTAGCTAATGAAAAACTGTTTTTT. Its translation: CASSPRTGGVANEKLFF.

The chain joins TRBV11-3 to TRBJ1-1, with a tentative D call TRBD1 (5 bases). The V gene lost 3 bases and the J gene lost 5 bases, with 19 bases spanning the gap. CDR3 length equals 16 residues. Germline V CDR1 and CDR2: SGHNT, YENEEA. CDR3 in amino acids: CASSLERGLVWTEAFF. The CDR3, as DNA: TGTGCCAGCAGCTTGGAAAGGGGTTTAGTGTGGACTGAAGCTTTCTTT. Full variable domain (remainder filled in from reference TRBV11-3 and TRBJ1-1): EAGVVQSPRYKIIEKKQPVAFWCNPISGHNTLYWYLQNLGQGPELLIRYENEEAVDDSQLPKDRFSAERLKGVDSTLKIQPAELGDSAVYLCASSLERGLVWTEAFFGQGTRLTVV.

The rearrangement joins TRBV11-3 to TRBJ2-1; 16 bases line up with TRBD2. V dropped 5 bases and J dropped 12; count of bases not matched to a gene: 7. In germline, CDR1 is SGHNT, CDR2 YENEEA. The CDR3 totals 15 residues. CDR3 region: CASSKGLAGGRGQFF. The DNA for the CDR3 is TGTGCCAGCAGCAAGGGACTAGCGGGAGGGAGGGGGCAGTTCTTC.

V gene TRBV5-6 combines with J gene TRBJ2-7, with TRBD2 matching over 7 bases. Germline-derived CDR1 and CDR2 are SGHDT and YYEEEE. The J segment lost 5 bases and the V segment lost 4 bases, leaving 12 bases of the junction unmatched. This CDR3 comprises 15 residues. The CDR3 DNA is TGTGCCAGCAGCACCGGGGGAGGGCGTGTACACGAGCAGTACGTC. It translates to CASSTGGGRVHEQYV.

The CDR3 reads CASSSTPLANEQYF. The CDR3, as DNA: TGTGCCAGCAGCTCAACCCCACTAGCTAACGAGCAGTACTTC. J is TRBJ2-7 and V is TRBV11-3; D is perhaps TRBD2 (6 bases). The CDR3 runs to 14 residues. Per the germline V gene, CDR1 is SGHNT and CDR2 is YENEEA. V was shortened by 4 bases and J by 5 bases, with 15 bases between the two germline ends.

V gene TRBV7-2 combines with J gene TRBJ1-2, with unresolved D. The V and J ends lost 5 bases and 8 bases respectively, with 12 bases between them. This CDR3 spans 12 amino acids. Germline-derived CDR1 and CDR2 are SGHTA and FQGNSA. The CDR3 bases are TGTGCCAGCAGCCCAGTCGAGGGCGGCTACACCTTC. It codes for CASSPVEGGYTF.

Only one count was recorded for this clone. The gene calls are TRBV21-1 and TRBJ2-7; the table's D call, TRBD2, was not checked against the DNA. TRBV21-1 has pseudogene status. The CDR3 covers 15 residues. CDR3 sequence reads: CASSKGRRPPYEQYF. CDR3 sequence (DNA): TGTGCCAGCAGCAAAGGGCGGCGGCCCCCCTACGAGCAGTACTTC.

CDR3 coding DNA: TGTGCCAGCAATCGAGCCGGGACAGAAACGTACGAGCAGTACTTC. Amino acids: CASNRAGTETYEQYF. The genes are TRBV6-1 and TRBJ2-7; TRBD1 aligns across 7 bases. Trimming removed 7 bases from V and 4 bases from J; junction bases left unmatched: 13. Germline CDR1 is MNHNS and CDR2 is SASEGT. This CDR3 has 15 amino acids.

The chain couples TRBV5-1 to TRBJ2-3, with TRBD2 identical over 13 bases. The V segment lost 4 bases and the J segment 4 bases; nucleotides outside the gene matches: 15. The germline V gene has CDR1 SGHRS and CDR2 YFSETQ. This CDR3 region has 19 residues. This CDR3 is CASSPGMTSGGFVADTQYF. In DNA form, the CDR3 reads TGCGCCAGCAGCCCTGGGATGACTAGCGGGGGGTTTGTCGCAGATACGCAGTATTTT.

This sequence joins TRBV19 and TRBJ1-5; D is unclear. The CDR3 is 15 residues long. Germline CDR1 reads LNHDA; CDR2 reads SQIVND (reference sequence). Trimming took off 1 base at V and 5 bases at J, with 12 bases between the two ends. The CDR3 reads CASSIAQNRHQPQHF. The CDR3 DNA reads as TGTGCCAGTAGTATAGCACAGAATCGACATCAGCCCCAGCATTTT.

This chain uses TRBV30 with TRBJ2-3, with a tentative D call TRBD1 (6 bases). This CDR3 comprises 15 residues. The germline V gene encodes CDR1 GTSNPN and CDR2 SVGIG (reference sequence). Trimming left V 8 bases short and J 2 bases short, with 20 bases between. The CDR3 region has the DNA TGTGCCGGACAGTTGAGGGATAAATACACAGATACGCAGTATTTT. It yields the protein CAGQLRDKYTDTQYF.

The chain couples TRBV6-5 to TRBJ2-5; 7 bases line up with TRBD2. This CDR3 contains 14 residues. The junction had 7 bases not matched to a gene; V was cut back by 2 bases and J by 7 bases. Germline CDR1 MNHEY, CDR2 SVGAGI. The CDR3 protein is CASSYTAGSGTQYF. In DNA, the CDR3 is TGTGCCAGCAGTTACACAGCGGGGTCGGGGACCCAGTACTTC.

The chain employs TRBV10-3 and TRBJ1-1; D is possibly TRBD1 (5 bases). The CDR3 has 12 amino acids. V was clipped by 3 bases and J by 3 bases, with 5 bases between them. Germline CDR1 ENHRY, CDR2 SYGVKD. The CDR3 nucleotides are TGTGCCATCAGTGACAGGGACACTGAAGCTTTCTTT. Translated: CAISDRDTEAFF.

In its sample, this clone was seen once. The V gene is TRBV20-1, the J gene TRBJ2-1, with 7 positions matching TRBD2. CDR3 length: 11 residues. Germline V lookup: CDR1 DFQATT, CDR2 SNEGSKA (reference sequence). The J segment lost 15 bases and the V segment lost 7 bases, leaving 12 bases of the junction unmatched. Written as DNA, the CDR3 is TGCAGTGTGGGACTAACCACCCCTAGGTTCTTC. It encodes CSVGLTTPRFF.

CDR3 DNA sequence: TGTGCCTGGAGAACTCCGGGACAGTCATATGGCTACACCTTC. It is translated as CAWRTPGQSYGYTF. This chain uses TRBV30 with TRBJ1-2, with 7 bases that match TRBD1. In germline, CDR1 is GTSNPN, CDR2 SVGIG (reference sequence). The CDR3 totals 14 residues. J gave up 5 bases and V 3 bases, and 9 bases lay outside the gene matches.